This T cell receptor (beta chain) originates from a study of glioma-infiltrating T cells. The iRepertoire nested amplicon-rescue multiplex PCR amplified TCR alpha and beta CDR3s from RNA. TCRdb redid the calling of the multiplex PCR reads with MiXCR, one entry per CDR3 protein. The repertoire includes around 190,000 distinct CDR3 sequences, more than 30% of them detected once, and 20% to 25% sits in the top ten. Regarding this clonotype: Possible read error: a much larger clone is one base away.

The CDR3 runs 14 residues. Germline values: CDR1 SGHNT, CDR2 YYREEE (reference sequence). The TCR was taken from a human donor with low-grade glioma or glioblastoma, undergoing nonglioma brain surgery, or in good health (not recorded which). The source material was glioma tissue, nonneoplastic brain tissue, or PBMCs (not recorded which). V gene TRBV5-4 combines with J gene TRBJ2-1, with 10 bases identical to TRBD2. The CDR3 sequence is CASSQDSGRRVGYF. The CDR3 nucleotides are TGCGCCAGCAGCCAAGATAGCGGGAGGCGAGTGGGTTACTTC.